The entry below describes one T cell receptor (beta chain). The data originate from a study of blood T cell repertoires in COVID-19. Sequenced by immunoSEQ multiplex PCR; TCRdb stores in-frame clones only, minus some. The sample has under 250,000 clones, 80% to 90% seen once. Germline CDR1 and CDR2: SGHVS and FQNEAQ. The CDR3 totals 13 residues. V lost 1 base and J 6 bases, leaving 7 bases between the germline ends. This sequence joins TRBV7-8 and TRBJ1-5; D is uncertain. This sequence was found in a man in his forties or fifties who had recovered from COVID-19. Material for sequencing was peripheral blood. The CDR3 nucleotides read TGTGCCAGCAGCTTAGAACTTCGTCAGCCCCAGCATTTT. It specifies CASSLELRQPQHF.